One and the same sample provided the 11 T cell receptor beta chains below, sequenced in a study of human T cells and chemical hapten exposure. Total RNA was isolated from whole blood that had not been fractionated. TCRdb analysed the 5' RACE reads with MiXCR anew, one entry per CDR3 protein. The sample lists roughly 81,000 distinct CDR3 sequences, roughly 8% occurring once. The receptors derive from a male donor in good health.

This clonotype was seen many times. V gene TRBV5-1 combines with J gene TRBJ1-1, with TRBD1 identical over 9 bases. After removal of 4 bases from V and 7 bases from J, the junction contained 8 bases not matched to a gene. The CDR3 runs 14 residues. CDR1 and CDR2 from the germline V gene are SGHRS and YFSETQ. As DNA, the CDR3 is TGCGCCAGCAGCACACAGGGGGCACAGGGTGAAGCTTTCTTT. Protein product: CASSTQGAQGEAFF.

The gene calls are TRBV6-5 and TRBJ2-3, with 8 bases aligning to TRBD2. Germline CDR1 MNHEY, CDR2 SVGAGI. The CDR3 runs to 16 residues. The junction had 8 bases not matched to a gene; V was cut back by 0 bases and J by 6 bases. CDR3 loop: CASSYSSGRYTDTQYF. The CDR3 coding sequence is TGTGCCAGCAGTTACTCAAGCGGGAGATATACGGATACGCAGTATTTT.

This clonotype was detected ten times or more. CDR3 amino acids: CSASATSGSRDEQYF. The CDR3 coding sequence is TGCAGTGCTAGCGCGACTAGCGGGAGCAGAGACGAGCAGTACTTC. The chain joins TRBV20-1 to TRBJ2-7; 12 bases are shared with TRBD2. Germline V gives CDR1 DFQATT, CDR2 SNEGSKA (reference sequence). The CDR3 is 15 amino acids. V shed 3 bases, J shed 5 bases, and the junction held 8 bases outside the gene matches.

This chain uses TRBV21-1 with TRBJ2-1; the table names TRBD1, a call not compared with the DNA. TRBV21-1 is termed a pseudogene. The CDR3 has 19 amino acids. The CDR3 DNA reads TGTGCCAGCAGCAAAAGGGGGGACAGACCATCGGGCCTATACAATGAGCAGTTCTTC. Its translation is CASSKRGDRPSGLYNEQFF.

This clonotype was observed many times. The V and J genes are TRBV20-1 and TRBJ1-1; D gene ambiguous. This CDR3 has 11 amino acids. V gave up 7 bases and J gave up 4 bases, with 10 bases separating them. Germline lookup yields CDR1 DFQATT and CDR2 SNEGSKA (reference sequence). The CDR3 is CSGSLGTEAFF. DNA of the CDR3: TGCAGTGGGAGTTTGGGCACTGAAGCTTTCTTT.

This clonotype has ten or more counts. This chain connects TRBV18 to TRBJ2-5; D is perhaps TRBD2 (5 bases). CDR3 length equals 15 residues. V was shortened by 3 bases and J by 7 bases, with 18 bases between the two germline ends. CDR1 is KGHSH and CDR2 is LQKENI in the germline V gene. CDR3 sequence reads: CASSPPREPEGTQYF. The CDR3 nucleotides read TGTGCCAGCTCACCTCCGAGGGAGCCCGAAGGGACCCAGTACTTC.

This clonotype came up many times. The chain links TRBV9 to TRBJ1-5; D gene ambiguous. Germline CDR1 is SGDLS and CDR2 is YYNGEE. Trimming took 4 bases from V and 0 from J, leaving 8 bases between them. The CDR3 consists of 14 residues. CDR3 bases: TGTGCCAGCAGCAAAGACGGTAGCAATCAGCCCCAGCATTTT. It specifies CASSKDGSNQPQHF.

This clonotype was recorded a few times. At one boundary the junction diverges from the germline segment, which might be a read error. This rearrangement joins TRBV5-6 to TRBJ2-4, with TRBD1 matching over 11 bases. Germline V gives CDR1 SGHDT, CDR2 YYEEEE. CDR3 length equals 12 residues. CDR3 coding DNA: TGTGCCAGCAGCTGGACAGGGGGCGCTACGAACTTC. Amino acid sequence: CASSWTGGATNF. Filled out from reference TRBV5-6 and TRBJ2-4, the complete variable domain reads DAGVTQSPTHLIKTRGQQVTLRCSPKSGHDTVSWYQQALGQGPQFIFQYYEEEERQRGNFPDRFSGHQFPNYSSELNVNALLLGDSALYLCASSWTGGATNFGAGTRLSVL.

This clonotype has more than one count but fewer than ten. The CDR3 loop is CASSQGRGGEQFF. The CDR3 DNA reads TGTGCCAGCAGCCAAGGGCGTGGTGGGGAGCAGTTCTTC. The V gene is TRBV3-1, the J gene TRBJ2-1; D is uncertain. Trimming cost V 1 base and J 10 bases, with 11 bases left between them. The CDR3 covers 13 residues. Germline V gene lookup returns CDR1 LGHDT and CDR2 YNNKEL (reference sequence).

This clonotype was detected many times. V and J are TRBV12-3 or TRBV12-4 and TRBJ2-4, with TRBD2 matching 11 bases. The CDR3 totals 20 residues. J was trimmed by 1 base and V by 7 bases; bases with no gene match: 18. CDR3 sequence: CASTLGPSGRSRVAKNIQYF. CDR3 nucleotides: TGTGCCAGCACGCTAGGTCCTAGCGGGAGGAGTCGGGTCGCCAAAAACATTCAGTACTTC.

This clonotype was recorded many times. The chain couples TRBV12-3 or TRBV12-4 to TRBJ2-1; TRBD2 aligns across 8 bases. The CDR3 is 15 amino acids. V lost 1 base to trimming and J lost 2 bases; unmatched junction nucleotides: 1. The CDR3 is CASSLGRGAYNEQFF. As DNA, the CDR3 is TGTGCCAGCAGTTTAGGGCGGGGGGCCTACAATGAGCAGTTCTTC.